This entry concerns a single T cell receptor beta chain. These data come from a study of blood T cell repertoires in COVID-19. Overall study context: COVID-19 samples, acute and convalescent, were from the United States, Italy and Spain. T cells, B-cell-depleted T cells, or PBMCs supplied cDNA or gDNA.

Original data processing: Reference gene primer amplification gave estimated nucleated cell counts. TCRdb's table, derived via immunoSEQ multiplex PCR, lists solely in-frame clones and lacks some. For V, J and clone size, that table is used; D and trimming come from the DNA. Of around 200,000 clones in the sample, 65% to 85% are singletons; the top ten hold 8% to 10%. CDR1 and CDR2 from the germline V gene are SGHTA and FQGNSA. Trimming shortened V by 3 bases and J by 5 bases, and 8 bases separated the two germline ends. CDR3 length: 13 residues. Material for sequencing was peripheral blood. This sequence was found in a woman aged 45-59 years with acute or convalescent COVID-19. The rearrangement joins TRBV7-2 to TRBJ2-1, with D unclear. For the CDR3, the DNA is TGTGCCAGCAGCTTCCCCGCGGACAATGAGCAGTTCTTC. Protein sequence: CASSFPADNEQFF.